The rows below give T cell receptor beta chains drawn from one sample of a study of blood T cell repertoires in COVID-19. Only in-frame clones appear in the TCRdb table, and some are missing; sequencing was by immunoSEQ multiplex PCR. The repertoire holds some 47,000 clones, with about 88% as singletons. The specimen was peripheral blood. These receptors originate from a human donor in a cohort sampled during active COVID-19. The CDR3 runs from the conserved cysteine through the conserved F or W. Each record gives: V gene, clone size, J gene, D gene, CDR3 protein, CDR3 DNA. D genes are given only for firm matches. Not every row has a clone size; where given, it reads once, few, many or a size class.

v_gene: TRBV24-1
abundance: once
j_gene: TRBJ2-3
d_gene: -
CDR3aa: CATSDTIRGFADTQYF
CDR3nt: TGTGCCACCAGTGATACAATCCGGGGTTTCGCGGATACGCAGTATTTT

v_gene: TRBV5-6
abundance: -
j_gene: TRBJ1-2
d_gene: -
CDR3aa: CASSFPGSNYGYTF
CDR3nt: TGTGCCAGCAGCTTCCCAGGGTCCAACTATGGCTACACCTTC

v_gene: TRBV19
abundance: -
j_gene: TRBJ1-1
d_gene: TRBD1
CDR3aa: CASSMGTVNTEAFF
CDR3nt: TGTGCCAGTAGTATGGGGACAGTTAACACTGAAGCTTTCTTT

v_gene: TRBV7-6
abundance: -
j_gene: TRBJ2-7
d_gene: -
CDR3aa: CASSRIPQGRVYEQYF
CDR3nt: TGTGCCAGCAGCCGAATACCGCAGGGAAGGGTTTACGAGCAGTACTTC

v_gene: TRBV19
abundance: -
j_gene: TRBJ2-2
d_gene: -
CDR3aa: CASSSEDDSYTGELFF
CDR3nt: TGTGCCAGTAGTTCGGAAGACGACAGCTACACCGGGGAGCTGTTTTTT

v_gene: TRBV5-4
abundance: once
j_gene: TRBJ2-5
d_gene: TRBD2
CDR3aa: CASSLGIAGVQETQYF
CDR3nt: TGTGCCAGCAGCTTGGGGATCGCGGGGGTCCAAGAGACCCAGTACTTC

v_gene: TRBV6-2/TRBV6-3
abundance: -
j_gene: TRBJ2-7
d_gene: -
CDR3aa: CASSYTAGSNDYEQYF
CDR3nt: TGTGCCAGCAGTTATACTGCGGGCTCTAATGACTACGAGCAGTACTTC

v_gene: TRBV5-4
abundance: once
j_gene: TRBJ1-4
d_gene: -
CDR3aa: CASSLGPWGEKLFF
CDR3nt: TGTGCCAGCAGTCTGGGGCCCTGGGGTGAAAAACTGTTTTTT

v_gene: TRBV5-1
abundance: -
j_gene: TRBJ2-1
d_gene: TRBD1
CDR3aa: CASRWDSHSYNEQFF
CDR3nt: TGCGCCAGCAGGTGGGACAGTCACTCCTACAATGAGCAGTTCTTC

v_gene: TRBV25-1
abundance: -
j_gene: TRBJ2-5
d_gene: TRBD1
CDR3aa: CASSDQADRGGETQYF
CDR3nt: TGTGCCAGCAGTGACCAGGCGGACAGGGGTGGCGAGACCCAGTACTTC

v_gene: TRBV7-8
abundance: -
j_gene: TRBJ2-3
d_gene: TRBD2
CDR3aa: CASSLRLAGSGTDTQYF
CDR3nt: TGTGCCAGCAGCTTAAGGCTAGCGGGGTCTGGCACAGATACGCAGTATTTT

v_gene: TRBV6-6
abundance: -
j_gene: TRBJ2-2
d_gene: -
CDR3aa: CASSKDMGVTGELFF
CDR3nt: TGTGCCAGCAGTAAGGACATGGGCGTCACCGGGGAGCTGTTTTTT

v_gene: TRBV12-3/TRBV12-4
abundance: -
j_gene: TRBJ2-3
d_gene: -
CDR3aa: CASGGGTDTQYF
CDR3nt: TGTGCCTCGGGGGGCGGCACAGATACGCAGTATTTT

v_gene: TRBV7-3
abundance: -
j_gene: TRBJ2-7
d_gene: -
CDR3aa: CASSLNWQGGEQYF
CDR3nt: TGTGCCAGCAGCTTAAATTGGCAAGGCGGCGAGCAGTACTTC

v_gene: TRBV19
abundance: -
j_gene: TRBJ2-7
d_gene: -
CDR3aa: CASSMVGGRSYEQYF
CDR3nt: TGTGCCAGTAGTATGGTGGGAGGTCGGTCCTACGAGCAGTACTTC

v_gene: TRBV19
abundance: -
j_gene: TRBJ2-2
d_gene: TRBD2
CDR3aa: CASSFRGLAGWTGELFF
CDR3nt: TGTGCCAGTAGCTTTAGGGGACTAGCGGGATGGACCGGGGAGCTGTTTTTT

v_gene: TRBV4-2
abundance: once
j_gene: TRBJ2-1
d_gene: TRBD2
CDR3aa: CASTKGGGINYNEQFF
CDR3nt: TGTGCCAGCACCAAAGGCGGGGGGATCAACTACAATGAGCAGTTCTTC

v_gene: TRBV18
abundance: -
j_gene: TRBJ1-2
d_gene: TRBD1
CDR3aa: CASSPDRQGSYGYTF
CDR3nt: TGTGCCAGCTCACCGGACCGACAGGGCAGTTATGGCTACACCTTC

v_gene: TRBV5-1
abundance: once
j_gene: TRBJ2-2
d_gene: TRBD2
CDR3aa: CASSWTSGGSTGELFF
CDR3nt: TGCGCCAGCAGCTGGACTAGCGGGGGGAGTACCGGGGAGCTGTTTTTT

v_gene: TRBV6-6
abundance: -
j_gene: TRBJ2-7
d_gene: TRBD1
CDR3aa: CASRDRTGGIYEQYF
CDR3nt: TGTGCCAGCCGCGACCGGACAGGGGGCATCTACGAGCAGTACTTC

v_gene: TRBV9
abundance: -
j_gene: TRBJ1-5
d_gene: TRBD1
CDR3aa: CASSPGQGDYQPQHF
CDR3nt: TGTGCCAGCAGCCCAGGACAGGGTGATTATCAGCCCCAGCATTTT

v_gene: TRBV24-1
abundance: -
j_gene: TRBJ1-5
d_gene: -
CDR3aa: CATVRGQSNQPQHF
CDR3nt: TGTGCCACCGTAAGGGGACAAAGCAATCAGCCCCAGCATTTT

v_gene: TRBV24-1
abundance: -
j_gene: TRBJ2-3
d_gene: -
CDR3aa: CATSDLGLRGRGTDTQYF
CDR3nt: TGTGCCACCAGTGATTTGGGCCTGAGGGGCAGGGGTACAGATACGCAGTATTTT

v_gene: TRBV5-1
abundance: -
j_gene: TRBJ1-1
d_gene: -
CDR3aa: CASSLGGSTEAFF
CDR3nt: TGCGCCAGCAGCTTGGGAGGGAGCACTGAAGCTTTCTTT

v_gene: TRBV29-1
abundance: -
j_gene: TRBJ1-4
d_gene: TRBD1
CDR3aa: CSVGTGGGEKLFF
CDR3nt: TGCAGCGTTGGAACAGGGGGGGGTGAAAAACTGTTTTTT

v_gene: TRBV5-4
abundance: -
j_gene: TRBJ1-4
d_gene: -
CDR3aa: CASSFYIGGTNEKLFF
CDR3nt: TGTGCCAGCAGCTTCTACATTGGGGGGACTAATGAAAAACTGTTTTTT

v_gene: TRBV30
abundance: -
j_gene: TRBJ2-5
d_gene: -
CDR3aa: CAWSRGGSFQETQYF
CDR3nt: TGTGCCTGGAGTAGGGGGGGTTCTTTCCAAGAGACCCAGTACTTC

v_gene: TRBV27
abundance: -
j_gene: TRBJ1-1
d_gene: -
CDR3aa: CASSFYRNTEAFF
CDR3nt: TGTGCCAGCAGTTTTTACAGAAACACTGAAGCTTTCTTT

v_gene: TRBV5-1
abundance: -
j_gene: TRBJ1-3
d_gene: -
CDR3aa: CASSLQAADTIYF
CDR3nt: TGCGCCAGCAGCTTACAGGCAGCAGACACCATATATTTT

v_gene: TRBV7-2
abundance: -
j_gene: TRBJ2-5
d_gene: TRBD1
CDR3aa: CASSLIPGTGGEKTQYF
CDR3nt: TGTGCCAGCAGCTTAATACCCGGGACAGGGGGGGAAAAGACCCAGTACTTC

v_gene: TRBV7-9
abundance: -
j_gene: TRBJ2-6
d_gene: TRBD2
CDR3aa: CASSGRLLGLVAGANVLTF
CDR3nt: TGTGCCAGCAGCGGAAGATTATTAGGACTAGTGGCGGGGGCCAACGTCCTGACTTTC

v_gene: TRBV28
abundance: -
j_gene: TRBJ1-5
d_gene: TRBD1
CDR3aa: CASSLNRGDQPQHF
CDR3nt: TGTGCCAGCAGTTTAAACAGGGGCGATCAGCCCCAGCATTTT

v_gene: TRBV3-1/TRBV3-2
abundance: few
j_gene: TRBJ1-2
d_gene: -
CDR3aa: CASSQPGFGGYGYTF
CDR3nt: TGTGCCAGCAGCCAACCGGGCTTCGGGGGCTATGGCTACACCTTC

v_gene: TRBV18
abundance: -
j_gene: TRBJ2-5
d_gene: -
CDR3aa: CASSPFRSFKGFGETQYF
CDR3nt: TGTGCCAGCTCACCCTTCCGTTCTTTTAAGGGGTTTGGAGAGACCCAGTACTTC

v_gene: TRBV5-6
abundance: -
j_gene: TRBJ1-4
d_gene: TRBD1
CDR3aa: CASSLKRGLANEKLFF
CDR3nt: TGTGCCAGCAGCTTGAAGAGGGGGCTGGCTAATGAAAAACTGTTTTTT

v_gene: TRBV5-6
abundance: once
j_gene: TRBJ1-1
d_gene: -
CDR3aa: CASSPGVGGEAFF
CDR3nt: TGTGCCAGCAGCCCAGGGGTAGGGGGTGAAGCTTTCTTT

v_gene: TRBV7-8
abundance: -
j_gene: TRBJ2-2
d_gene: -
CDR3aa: CASSLARSTGELFF
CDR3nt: TGTGCCAGCAGCTTAGCGAGAAGCACCGGGGAGCTGTTTTTT

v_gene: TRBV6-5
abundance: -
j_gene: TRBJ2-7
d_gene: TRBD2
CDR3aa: CASIRSGGVSYEQYF
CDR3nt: TGTGCCAGCATACGATCCGGGGGGGTTTCCTACGAGCAGTACTTC

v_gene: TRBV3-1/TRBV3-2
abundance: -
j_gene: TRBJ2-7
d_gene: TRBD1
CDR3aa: CASSQVHRGLYEQYF
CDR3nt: TGTGCCAGCAGCCAAGTCCACAGGGGGCTCTACGAGCAGTACTTC

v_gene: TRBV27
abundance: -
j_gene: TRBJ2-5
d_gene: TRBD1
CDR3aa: CASSAPGQGVPETQYF
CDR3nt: TGTGCCAGCAGTGCTCCGGGACAGGGGGTCCCAGAGACCCAGTACTTC

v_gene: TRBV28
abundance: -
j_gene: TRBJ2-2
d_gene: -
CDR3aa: CASKQGDTGELFF
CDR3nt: TGTGCCAGCAAACAGGGCGACACCGGGGAGCTGTTTTTT

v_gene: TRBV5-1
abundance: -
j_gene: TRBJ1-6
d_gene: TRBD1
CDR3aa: CASNSGGGNSPLHF
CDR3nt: TGCGCCAGCAATTCAGGGGGCGGTAATTCACCCCTCCACTTT

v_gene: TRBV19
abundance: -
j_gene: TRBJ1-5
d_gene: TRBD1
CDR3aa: CASSGTGANQPQHF
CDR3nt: TGTGCCAGTAGCGGGACAGGGGCGAATCAGCCCCAGCATTTT

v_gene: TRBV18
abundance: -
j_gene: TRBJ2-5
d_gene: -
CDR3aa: CASSPPNRDQETQYF
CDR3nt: TGTGCCAGCTCACCACCGAACAGAGATCAAGAGACCCAGTACTTC

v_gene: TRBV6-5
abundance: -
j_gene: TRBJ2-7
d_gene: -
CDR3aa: CASSLGAGSLYEQYF
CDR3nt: TGTGCCAGCAGTTTGGGGGCAGGGTCGCTGTACGAGCAGTACTTC

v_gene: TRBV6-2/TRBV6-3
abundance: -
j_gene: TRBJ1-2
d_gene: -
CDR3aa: CASSYSAGAIYGYTF
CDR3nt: TGTGCCAGCAGTTACTCCGCAGGTGCAATCTATGGCTACACCTTC

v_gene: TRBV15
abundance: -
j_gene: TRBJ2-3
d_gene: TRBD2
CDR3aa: CATSRDTGGAYTDTQYF
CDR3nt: TGTGCCACCAGCAGAGATACGGGGGGGGCGTACACAGATACGCAGTATTTT